This TCR beta chain derives from a study of shared clonotypes between healthy human individuals. About the research overall: Donors, aged 18 to 49, were a couple of women and three men.

Study-wide findings and caveats: Estimated richness was generally greater in naive than memory subsets. A small donor pool kept down the genetic and exposure-history diversity that was represented.

As concerns this clone: Antigen specificity is unknown.

Only in-frame clones appear in the TCRdb table, and some are missing; sequencing was by immunoSEQ multiplex PCR. Here the sample spans over a million clones, about 98.5% being singletons. The sequenced material came from naive CD4+ T cells sorted from blood. Subset specified: CD45RA+ positively selected. The TCR sequence derives from a man between 25 and 39 years old in good health.

As DNA, the CDR3 is TGCGCCAGCAGCTTGGGCGCTAGCGGGAGGGGAACAGATACGCAGTATTTT. Protein sequence: CASSLGASGRGTDTQYF. The genes are TRBV5-1 and TRBJ2-3; 12 bases line up with TRBD2. CDR3 size: 17 residues. V lost 0 bases, J lost 3 bases, and 5 bases stayed unmatched. Germline-derived CDR1 and CDR2 are SGHRS and YFSETQ.